These 9 T cell receptor beta chains came from one sample sequenced in a study of graft-versus-host responses after intestinal transplantation. Produced via immunoSEQ multiplex PCR; TCRdb's table is partial and in-frame only. The table lists more than 45,000 clones, under 95% of them singletons. Sequencing used PBMCs, obtained roughly 120 days after intestinal transplantation. The receptors derive from a human patient who received an intestinal transplant, so some T cells may come from the graft donor.

V and J are TRBV6-1 and TRBJ2-7; 11 bases map to TRBD2. This CDR3 contains 15 residues. CDR1 and CDR2 (germline): MNHNS, SASEGT. Losses at the gene ends were 5 bases for V and 2 bases for J; bases not matched to a gene: 5. Written as DNA, the CDR3 is TGTGCCAGCAGTCTCACTAGCGGGAGTGCCTACGAGCAGTACTTC. Its protein is CASSLTSGSAYEQYF.

DNA for the CDR3: TGTGCCAGCAGTTACTCGGTAGTCTACGAGCAGTACTTC. Translated, it gives CASSYSVVYEQYF. V and J are TRBV6-5 and TRBJ2-7; D is ambiguous. CDR1 is MNHEY, CDR2 SVGAGI, per germline. The CDR3 contains 13 residues. V lost 0 bases and J 3 bases, leaving 6 bases between the germline ends.

This chain links TRBV6-5 with TRBJ2-5, with 15 bases lining up with TRBD2. There are 15 residues in the CDR3. Germline CDR1 is MNHEY and CDR2 is SVGAGI. V lost 10 bases, J lost 5 bases, and 8 bases stayed unmatched. Here the CDR3 DNA reads TGTGCCAACAGCGGACTAGCGGGGGGGCTTGAGACCCAGTACTTC. Encoded protein: CANSGLAGGLETQYF.

This clone was picked up one time. V usage is TRBV14 and J usage is TRBJ2-7; 10 bases are shared with TRBD2. The germline V gene has CDR1 SGHDN and CDR2 FVKESK. Germline trimming cut 6 bases from V and 2 bases from J; bases unmatched to any gene: 13. The CDR3 is made up of 17 amino acids. Here the CDR3 DNA reads TGTGCCAGCAGACCAGGTTCCCTAGCGGGAGTACCCTACGAGCAGTACTTC. As protein: CASRPGSLAGVPYEQYF.

This clone was counted once. The gene calls are TRBV11-2 and TRBJ1-5; D possibly corresponds to TRBD1 (5 bases). This CDR3 has 13 residues. CDR1 and CDR2 (germline): SGHAT, FQNNGV. V lost 4 bases, J lost 9 bases, and 13 bases lay in between. CDR3 sequence reads: CASSYERGLPQHF. The DNA for the CDR3 is TGTGCCAGCAGCTACGAAAGGGGTCTGCCCCAGCATTTT.

The chain joins TRBV27 to TRBJ2-2, with D uncertain. Deletions cut 3 bases from V and 5 bases from J, with 7 bases between. Germline V gene data show CDR1 as MNHEY and CDR2 as SMNVEV (reference sequence). The CDR3 covers 13 residues. CDR3 protein: CASSLVGTGELFF. The CDR3 nucleotides are TGTGCCAGCAGTTTGGTAGGAACCGGGGAGCTGTTTTTT.

The chain links TRBV13 to TRBJ2-3; 8 bases map to TRBD1. Unmatched junction bases numbered 8, after V lost 4 bases and J lost 5 bases. Germline CDR1 PRHDT, CDR2 FYEKMQ (reference sequence). The CDR3 is made up of 15 amino acids. This chain's CDR3 is CASSSSQGVGDTQYF. CDR3 nucleotide sequence: TGTGCCAGCAGCTCTTCACAGGGGGTTGGAGATACGCAGTATTTT.

This chain's CDR3 is CASSPGTGNTEAFF. The DNA for the CDR3 is TGTGCCAGCAGCCCGGGGACTGGGAACACTGAAGCTTTCTTT. This chain uses TRBV5-6 with TRBJ1-1; weak D call: TRBD1 (5 bases). Germline CDR1 and CDR2: SGHDT and YYEEEE. Trimming left V 4 bases short and J 1 base short, with 11 bases between. This CDR3 contains 14 residues.

The rearrangement joins TRBV5-1 to TRBJ2-2; D uncertain. Trimming took 0 bases from V and 1 from J, leaving 7 bases between them. From germline, CDR1 is SGHRS and CDR2 YFSETQ. The CDR3 contains 15 residues. The CDR3 nucleotides read TGCGCCAGCAGCTTGGTGGTATGGAACACCGGGGAGCTGTTTTTT. Amino acid sequence: CASSLVVWNTGELFF.